Only a few counts were recorded for the clone carrying this TCR beta chain. Its antigen is undetermined. This entry comes from a study of cytomegalovirus exposure and HLA in healthy donors. Looking at the study overall: An earlier analysis identified more than 95 million unique TCR beta sequences in 170 million or so T cells.

Study-wide results and limits: Later genetic work tied a missense DCLRE1C variant to beta-chain V and J trimming. Specificity for CMV antigens was confirmed in vitro for three of the CMV-associated chains. Follow-up analysis found HLA locus-dependent TCR association rates, highest for DRB1 and lowest for HLA-C.

13 Jbeta primers and 60 Vbeta primers were used for the PCR. Measured with immunoSEQ multiplex PCR; TCRdb has only the in-frame clones, and not every one. Of about 210,000 clones listed, 87% are singletons. The material sequenced was PBMCs. This TCR came from a boy between 2 and 10 years old in good health and CMV-seronegative.

CDR3 in amino acids: CASSLPGPNTEAFF. In DNA, the CDR3 is TGTGCCAGCAGTTTACCAGGGCCGAACACTGAAGCTTTCTTT. This chain joins TRBV28 and TRBJ1-1; D might be TRBD1 (5 bases). Looked up from germline, CDR1 is MDHEN and CDR2 is SYDVKM. This CDR3 spans 14 amino acids. V was shortened by 2 bases and J by 1 base, with 8 bases between the two germline ends.